This record looks at one T cell receptor (beta chain) sequence and its context. Its specificity is not known. The data were taken from a study of cytomegalovirus exposure and HLA in healthy donors. On the study more broadly: HLA-typed donors contributed 80 million to 85 million unique TCRs, which were held in an early data release. General study findings and limits: Previous analysis showed most TCR beta V segments were productive about 90% or about 30% of the time. Follow-up analysis found HLA locus-dependent TCR association rates, highest for DRB1 and lowest for HLA-C.

The CDR3 length is 16 residues. Germline CDR1 and CDR2: SNHLY and FYNNEI. The V segment lost 5 bases and the J segment 0 bases; nucleotides outside the gene matches: 9. Use of 60 Vbeta and 13 Jbeta primers characterized the PCR. Repertoires were generated with immunoSEQ multiplex PCR, while TCRdb's copy carries only in-frame clones and drops some. This table holds 140,000 or so clones, roughly 79% found once. The clonotype was recovered from a woman in her twenties or thirties in good health and CMV-seronegative. The sample comprised PBMCs. The chain combines TRBV2 with TRBJ1-2; 7 nucleotides align to TRBD1. The CDR3 is CASSKVRTGTNYGYTF. DNA of the CDR3: TGTGCCAGCAGTAAAGTCCGGACAGGAACTAACTATGGCTACACCTTC.